The T cell receptor beta chain described here comes from a study of blood T cell repertoires in COVID-19. Study-wide background: Samples taken during acute and convalescent COVID-19 were collected in the United States, Italy and Spain. T cells, B-cell-depleted T cells, or PBMCs provided the cDNA or gDNA that served as material.

In the authors' methods: Researchers report that nucleated cell counts were estimated from reference gene primer amplification. The protocol was immunoSEQ multiplex PCR, while the TCRdb copy is restricted to in-frame clones and leaves out a portion. That table is the source of V, J and clone size, and D and trimming were worked out from the DNA. The sample includes about 310,000 clones, around 86% of them seen just once. The TCR comes from a man between 50 and 59 years old with active or convalescent COVID-19. Sample: peripheral blood.

This CDR3 is CASSQSIGSTEAFF. CDR3 nucleotide sequence: TGCGCCAGCAGCCAAAGTATAGGGAGCACTGAAGCTTTCTTT. The chain links TRBV4-3 to TRBJ1-1; D unresolved. Germline V gene data show CDR1 as LGHNA and CDR2 as YSLEER. V shed 2 bases and J shed 4 bases, with 11 bases lying between them. The CDR3 is 14 amino acids.